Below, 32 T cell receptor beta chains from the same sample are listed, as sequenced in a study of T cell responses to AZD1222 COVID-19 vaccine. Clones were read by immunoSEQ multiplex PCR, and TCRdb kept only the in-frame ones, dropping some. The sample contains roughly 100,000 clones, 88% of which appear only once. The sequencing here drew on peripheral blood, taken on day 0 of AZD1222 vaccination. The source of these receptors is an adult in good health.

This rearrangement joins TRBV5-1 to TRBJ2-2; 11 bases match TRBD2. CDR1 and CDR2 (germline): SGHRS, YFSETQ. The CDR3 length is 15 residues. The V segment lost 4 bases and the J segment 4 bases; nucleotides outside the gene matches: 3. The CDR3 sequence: CASSQGTSGTGELFF. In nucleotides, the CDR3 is TGCGCCAGCAGCCAAGGGACTAGCGGCACCGGGGAGCTGTTTTTT.

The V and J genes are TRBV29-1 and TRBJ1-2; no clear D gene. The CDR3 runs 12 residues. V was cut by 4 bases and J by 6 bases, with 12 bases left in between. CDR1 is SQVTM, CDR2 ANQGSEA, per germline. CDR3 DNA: TGCAGCGTTGGAAGGGAGGGCGATGGCTACACCTTC. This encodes CSVGREGDGYTF.

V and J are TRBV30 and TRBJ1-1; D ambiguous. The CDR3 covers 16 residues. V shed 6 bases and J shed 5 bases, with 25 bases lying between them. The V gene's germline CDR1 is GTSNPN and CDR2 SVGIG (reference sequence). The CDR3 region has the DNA TGTGCCTGTCGGATCATAGAAAGCTCCCAATCTACTGAAGCTTTCTTT. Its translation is CACRIIESSQSTEAFF.

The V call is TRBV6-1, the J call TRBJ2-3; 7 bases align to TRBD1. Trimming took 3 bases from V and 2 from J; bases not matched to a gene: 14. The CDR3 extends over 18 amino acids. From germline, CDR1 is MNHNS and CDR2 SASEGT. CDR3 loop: CASSDAGGSKTHTDTQYF. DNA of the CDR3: TGTGCCAGCAGTGATGCAGGGGGATCTAAAACCCACACAGATACGCAGTATTTT.

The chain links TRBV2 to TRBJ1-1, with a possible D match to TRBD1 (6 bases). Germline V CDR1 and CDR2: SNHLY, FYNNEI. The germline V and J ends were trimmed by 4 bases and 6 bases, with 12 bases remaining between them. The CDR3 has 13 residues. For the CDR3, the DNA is TGTGCCAGCAGTGGGAGACAGGTCTCTGAAGCTTTCTTT. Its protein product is CASSGRQVSEAFF. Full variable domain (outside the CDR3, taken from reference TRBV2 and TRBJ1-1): EPEVTQTPSHQVTQMGQEVILRCVPISNHLYFYWYRQILGQKVEFLVSFYNNEISEKSEIFDDQFSVERPDGSNFTLKIRSTKLEDSAMYFCASSGRQVSEAFFGQGTRLTVV.

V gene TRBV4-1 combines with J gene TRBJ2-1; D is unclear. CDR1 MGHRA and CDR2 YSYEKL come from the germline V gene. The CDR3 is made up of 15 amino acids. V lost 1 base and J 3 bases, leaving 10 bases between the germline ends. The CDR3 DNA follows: TGCGCCAGCAGCCAAGGGTTCGAATTCTACAATGAGCAGTTCTTC. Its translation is CASSQGFEFYNEQFF.

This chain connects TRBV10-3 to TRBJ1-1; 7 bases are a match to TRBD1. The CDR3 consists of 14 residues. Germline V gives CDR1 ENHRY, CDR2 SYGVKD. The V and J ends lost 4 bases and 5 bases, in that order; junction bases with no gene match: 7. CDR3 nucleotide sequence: TGTGCCATCAGTGTAGGCCAGGGGGGAACTGAAGCTTTCTTT. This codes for CAISVGQGGTEAFF.

CDR3 protein: CASSMTTSGRGNSYEQYF. CDR3 DNA sequence: TGTGCCAGTAGTATGACCACTAGCGGGAGGGGCAACTCCTACGAGCAGTACTTC. V is TRBV19 and J is TRBJ2-7; 13 nucleotides line up with TRBD2. CDR1 LNHDA and CDR2 SQIVND come from the germline V gene (reference sequence). The CDR3 is 18 residues long. V lost 3 bases and J lost 0; bases outside the gene matches: 8.

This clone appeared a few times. The CDR3 region has the DNA TGTGCCTGGAGTGAGGTAGGGGTCGAGCAGTACTTC. Translated: CAWSEVGVEQYF. This chain connects TRBV30 to TRBJ2-7; D possibly corresponds to TRBD1 (5 bases). CDR1 is GTSNPN and CDR2 is SVGIG in the germline V gene (reference sequence). CDR3 size: 12 residues. V lost 1 base and J lost 6, with 10 bases in between.

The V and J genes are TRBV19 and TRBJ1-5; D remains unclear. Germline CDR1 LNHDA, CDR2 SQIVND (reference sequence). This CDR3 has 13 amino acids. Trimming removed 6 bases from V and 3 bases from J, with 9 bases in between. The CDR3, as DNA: TGTGCCAGTAGGTACGGCCTCAATCAGCCCCAGCATTTT. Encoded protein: CASRYGLNQPQHF.

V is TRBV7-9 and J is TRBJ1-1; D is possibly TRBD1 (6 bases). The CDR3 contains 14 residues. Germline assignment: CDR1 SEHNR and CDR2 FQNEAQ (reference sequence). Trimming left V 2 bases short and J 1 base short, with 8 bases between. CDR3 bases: TGTGCCAGCAGCTTACAGGGGAAGAACACTGAAGCTTTCTTT. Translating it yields CASSLQGKNTEAFF.

CDR3 in amino acids: CASKGGDRNYGYTF. CDR3 bases: TGTGCCAGCAAGGGGGGGGACAGAAACTATGGCTACACCTTC. The chain is built from TRBV28 and TRBJ1-2; 7 bases agree with TRBD1. Germline CDR1 MDHEN, CDR2 SYDVKM. The CDR3 has 14 residues. Trimming removed 7 bases from V and 2 bases from J; junction bases left unmatched: 7.

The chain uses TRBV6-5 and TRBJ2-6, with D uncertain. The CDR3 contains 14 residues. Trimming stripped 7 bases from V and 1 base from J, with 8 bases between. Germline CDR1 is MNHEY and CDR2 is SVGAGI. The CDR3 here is CASMSLSGANVLTF. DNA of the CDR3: TGTGCCAGCATGAGCCTATCTGGGGCCAACGTCCTGACTTTC.

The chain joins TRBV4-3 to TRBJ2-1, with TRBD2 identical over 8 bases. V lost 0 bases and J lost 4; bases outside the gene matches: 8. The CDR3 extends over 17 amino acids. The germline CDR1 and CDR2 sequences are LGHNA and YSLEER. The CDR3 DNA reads TGCGCCAGCAGCCAAGATCCAGCGGGAGTGCGTTACAATGAGCAGTTCTTC. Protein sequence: CASSQDPAGVRYNEQFF.

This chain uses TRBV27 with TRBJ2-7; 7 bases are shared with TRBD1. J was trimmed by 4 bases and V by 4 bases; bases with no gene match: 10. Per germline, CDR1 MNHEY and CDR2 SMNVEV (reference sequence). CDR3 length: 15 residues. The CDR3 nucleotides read TGTGCCAGCAGTTGGATACAGGGGCGGCTATACGAGCAGTACTTC. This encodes CASSWIQGRLYEQYF.

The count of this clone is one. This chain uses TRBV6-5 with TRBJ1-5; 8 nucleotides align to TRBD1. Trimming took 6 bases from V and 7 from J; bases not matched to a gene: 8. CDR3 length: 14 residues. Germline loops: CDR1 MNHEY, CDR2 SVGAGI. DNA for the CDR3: TGTGCCAGCAGGAATCAGGGGGCTGGGCAGCCCCAGCATTTT. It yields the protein CASRNQGAGQPQHF.

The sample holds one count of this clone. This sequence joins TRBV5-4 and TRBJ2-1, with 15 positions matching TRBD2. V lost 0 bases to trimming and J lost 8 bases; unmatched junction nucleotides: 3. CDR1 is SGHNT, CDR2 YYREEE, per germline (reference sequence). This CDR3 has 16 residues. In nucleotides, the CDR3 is TGTGCCAGCAGCTTGGCGGGGACTAGCGGGAGGTATGAGCAGTTCTTC. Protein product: CASSLAGTSGRYEQFF.

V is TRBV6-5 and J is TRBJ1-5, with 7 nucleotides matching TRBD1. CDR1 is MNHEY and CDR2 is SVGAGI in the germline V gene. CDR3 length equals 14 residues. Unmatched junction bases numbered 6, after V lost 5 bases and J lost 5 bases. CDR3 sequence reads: CASSPGTADQPQHF. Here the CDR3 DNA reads TGTGCCAGCAGTCCCGGGACAGCAGATCAGCCCCAGCATTTT.

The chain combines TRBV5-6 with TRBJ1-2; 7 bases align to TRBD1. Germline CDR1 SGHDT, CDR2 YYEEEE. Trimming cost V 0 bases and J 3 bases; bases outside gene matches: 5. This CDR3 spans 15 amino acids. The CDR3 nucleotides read TGTGCCAGCAGCTTGGGGCCCACAGGGGACTATGGCTACACCTTC. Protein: CASSLGPTGDYGYTF. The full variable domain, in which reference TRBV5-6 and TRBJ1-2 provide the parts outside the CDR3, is DAGVTQSPTHLIKTRGQQVTLRCSPKSGHDTVSWYQQALGQGPQFIFQYYEEEERQRGNFPDRFSGHQFPNYSSELNVNALLLGDSALYLCASSLGPTGDYGYTFGSGTRLTVV.

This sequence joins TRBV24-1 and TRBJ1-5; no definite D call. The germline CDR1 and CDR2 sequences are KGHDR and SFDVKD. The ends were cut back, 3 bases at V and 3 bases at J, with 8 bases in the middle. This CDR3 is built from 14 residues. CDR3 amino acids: CATSDQGPNQPQHF. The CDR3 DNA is TGTGCCACCAGTGATCAAGGGCCCAATCAGCCCCAGCATTTT.

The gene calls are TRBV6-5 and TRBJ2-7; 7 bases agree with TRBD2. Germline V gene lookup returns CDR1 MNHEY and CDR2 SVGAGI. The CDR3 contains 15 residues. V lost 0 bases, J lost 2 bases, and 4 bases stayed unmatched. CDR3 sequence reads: CASSYSVGGAYEQYF. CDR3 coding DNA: TGTGCCAGCAGTTACTCGGTGGGAGGGGCCTACGAGCAGTACTTC.

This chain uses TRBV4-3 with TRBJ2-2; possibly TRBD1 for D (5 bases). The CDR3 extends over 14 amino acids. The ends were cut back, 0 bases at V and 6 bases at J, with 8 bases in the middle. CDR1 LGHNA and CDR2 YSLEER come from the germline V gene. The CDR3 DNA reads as TGCGCCAGCAGCCAAGATTGGGGCGCCGGGGAGCTGTTTTTT. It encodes CASSQDWGAGELFF.

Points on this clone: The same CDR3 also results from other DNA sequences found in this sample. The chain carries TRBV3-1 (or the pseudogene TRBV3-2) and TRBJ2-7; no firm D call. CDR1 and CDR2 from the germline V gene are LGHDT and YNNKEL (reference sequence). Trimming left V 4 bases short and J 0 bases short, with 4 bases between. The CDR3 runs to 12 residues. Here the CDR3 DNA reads TGTGCCAGCAGCCTTAGCTCCTACGAGCAGTACTTC. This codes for CASSLSSYEQYF.

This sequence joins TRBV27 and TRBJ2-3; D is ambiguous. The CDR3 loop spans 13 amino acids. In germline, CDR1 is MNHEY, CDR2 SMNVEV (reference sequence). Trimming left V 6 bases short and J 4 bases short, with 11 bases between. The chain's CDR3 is CASSHRSADTQYF. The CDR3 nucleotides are TGTGCCAGCAGCCACAGATCGGCAGATACGCAGTATTTT.

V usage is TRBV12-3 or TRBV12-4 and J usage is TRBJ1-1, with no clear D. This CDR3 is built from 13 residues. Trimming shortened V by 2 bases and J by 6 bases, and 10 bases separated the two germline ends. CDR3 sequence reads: CASSLLQAAEAFF. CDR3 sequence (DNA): TGTGCCAGCAGTTTACTGCAAGCCGCTGAAGCTTTCTTT.

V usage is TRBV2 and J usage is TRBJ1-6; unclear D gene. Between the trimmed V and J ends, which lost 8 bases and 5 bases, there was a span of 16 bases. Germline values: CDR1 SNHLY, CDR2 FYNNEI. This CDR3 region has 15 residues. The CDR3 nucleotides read TGTGCCAGCGCTGTAACGAACCCACATAATTCACCCCTCCACTTT. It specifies CASAVTNPHNSPLHF. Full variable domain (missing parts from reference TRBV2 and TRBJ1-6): EPEVTQTPSHQVTQMGQEVILRCVPISNHLYFYWYRQILGQKVEFLVSFYNNEISEKSEIFDDQFSVERPDGSNFTLKIRSTKLEDSAMYFCASAVTNPHNSPLHFGNGTRLTVT.

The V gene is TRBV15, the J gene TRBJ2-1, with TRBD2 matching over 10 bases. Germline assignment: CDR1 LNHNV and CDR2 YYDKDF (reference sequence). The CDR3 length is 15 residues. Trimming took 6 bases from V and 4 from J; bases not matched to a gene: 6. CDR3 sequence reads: CATSQGLAAYNEQFF. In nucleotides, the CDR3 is TGTGCCACCAGTCAAGGACTAGCGGCTTACAATGAGCAGTTCTTC.

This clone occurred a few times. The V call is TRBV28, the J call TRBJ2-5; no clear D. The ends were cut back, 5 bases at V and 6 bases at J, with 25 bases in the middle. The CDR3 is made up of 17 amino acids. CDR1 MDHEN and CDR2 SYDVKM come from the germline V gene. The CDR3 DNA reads TGTGCCAGCAGTCCGTCGGTGGATCCACTCACGCCAAAGACCCAGTACTTC. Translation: CASSPSVDPLTPKTQYF.

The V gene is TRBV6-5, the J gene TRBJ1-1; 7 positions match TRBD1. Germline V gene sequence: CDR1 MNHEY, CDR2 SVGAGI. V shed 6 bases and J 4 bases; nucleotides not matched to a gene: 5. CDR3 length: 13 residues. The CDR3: CASSRDRFTEAFF. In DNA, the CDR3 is TGTGCCAGCAGCCGGGACAGATTCACTGAAGCTTTCTTT.

The CDR3 is CASSRTVSRPKNSYEQYF. CDR3 sequence (DNA): TGTGCCAGCAGTCGGACAGTTTCTCGACCGAAGAACTCCTACGAGCAGTACTTC. V gene TRBV6-6 combines with J gene TRBJ2-7; possibly TRBD1 for D (6 bases). In germline, CDR1 is MNHNY, CDR2 SVGAGI (reference sequence). V gave up 5 bases and J gave up 0 bases, with 23 bases separating them. The CDR3 runs to 18 residues.

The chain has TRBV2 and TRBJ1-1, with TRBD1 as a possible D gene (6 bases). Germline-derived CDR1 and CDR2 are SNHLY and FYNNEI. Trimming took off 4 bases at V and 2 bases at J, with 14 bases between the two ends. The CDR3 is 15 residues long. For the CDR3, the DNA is TGTGCCAGCAGTGCACCAATGGGGGCTAACACTGAAGCTTTCTTT. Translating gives CASSAPMGANTEAFF. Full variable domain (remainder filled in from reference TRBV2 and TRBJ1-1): EPEVTQTPSHQVTQMGQEVILRCVPISNHLYFYWYRQILGQKVEFLVSFYNNEISEKSEIFDDQFSVERPDGSNFTLKIRSTKLEDSAMYFCASSAPMGANTEAFFGQGTRLTVV.

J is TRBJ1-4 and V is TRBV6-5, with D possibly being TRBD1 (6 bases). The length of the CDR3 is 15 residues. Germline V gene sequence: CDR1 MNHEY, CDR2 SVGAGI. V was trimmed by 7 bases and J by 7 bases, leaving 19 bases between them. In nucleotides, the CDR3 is TGTGCCAGCACTGCCGCGGGGGGCGTGGGTGAAAAACTGTTTTTT. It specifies CASTAAGGVGEKLFF.